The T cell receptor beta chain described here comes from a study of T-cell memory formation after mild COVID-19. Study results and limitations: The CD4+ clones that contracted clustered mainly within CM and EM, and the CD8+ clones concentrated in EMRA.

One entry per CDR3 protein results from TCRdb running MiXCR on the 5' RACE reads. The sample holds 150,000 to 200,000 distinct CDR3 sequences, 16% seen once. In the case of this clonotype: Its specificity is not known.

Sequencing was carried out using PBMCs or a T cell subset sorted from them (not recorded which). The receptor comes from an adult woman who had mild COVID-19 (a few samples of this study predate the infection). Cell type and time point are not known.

The CDR3 sequence: CASSDGDRLNQPQHF. As DNA, the CDR3 is TGTGCCAGCAGTGATGGGGACAGGTTGAATCAGCCCCAGCATTTT. V gene TRBV2 combines with J gene TRBJ1-5; TRBD1 matches at 8 bases. Germline V CDR1 and CDR2: SNHLY, FYNNEI. There are 15 residues in the CDR3. V lost 3 bases, J lost 4 bases, and 5 bases stayed unmatched.